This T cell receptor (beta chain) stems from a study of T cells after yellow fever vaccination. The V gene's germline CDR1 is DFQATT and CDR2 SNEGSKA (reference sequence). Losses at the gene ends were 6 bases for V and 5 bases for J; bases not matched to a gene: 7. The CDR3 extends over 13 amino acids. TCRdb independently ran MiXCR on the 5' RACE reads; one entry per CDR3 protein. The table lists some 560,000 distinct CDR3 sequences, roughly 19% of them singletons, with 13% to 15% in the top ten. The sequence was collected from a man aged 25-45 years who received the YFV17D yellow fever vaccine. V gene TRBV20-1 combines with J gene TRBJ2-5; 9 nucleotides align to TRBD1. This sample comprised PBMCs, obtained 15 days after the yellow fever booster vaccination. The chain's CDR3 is CSAPTGGPETQYF. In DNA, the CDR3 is TGCAGTGCCCCGACAGGGGGACCCGAGACCCAGTACTTC.